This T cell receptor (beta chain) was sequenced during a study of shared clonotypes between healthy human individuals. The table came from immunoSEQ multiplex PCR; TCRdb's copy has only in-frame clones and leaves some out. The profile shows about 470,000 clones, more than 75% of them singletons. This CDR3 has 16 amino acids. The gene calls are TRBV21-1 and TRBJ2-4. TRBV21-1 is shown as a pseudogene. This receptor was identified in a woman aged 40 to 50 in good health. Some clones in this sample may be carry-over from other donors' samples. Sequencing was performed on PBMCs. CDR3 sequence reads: CASSKEGGQGKNIQYF. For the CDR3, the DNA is TGTGCCAGCAGCAAGGAGGGTGGGCAGGGGAAAAACATTCAGTACTTC.